This paragraph covers one T cell receptor beta chain sequence. As originally analysed: Counts of nucleated cells, estimated from reference gene primer amplification, were obtained. Clones were sequenced by immunoSEQ multiplex PCR, and TCRdb holds only the in-frame ones, with some missing. The V and J calls and the clone size are those of that table, but D and trimming were determined from the DNA. The sample has about 150,000 clones, around 82% seen once; the top ten hold roughly 4.7%. This specimen comes from a study of blood T cell repertoires in COVID-19. Looking at the study overall: Samples of COVID-19 (acute and convalescent) were obtained from the United States, Italy and Spain. PBMCs, B-cell-depleted T cells, or T cells were the source of the cDNA or gDNA that made up the material.

CDR3 size: 17 residues. CDR1 is SEHNR, CDR2 FQNEAQ, per germline (reference sequence). J lost 9 bases, V lost 0 bases, and 9 bases had no gene match. The receptor was derived from a woman aged 50 to 65 with acute or convalescent COVID-19. Sequencing was done on a sample of peripheral blood. The rearrangement uses TRBV7-9 and TRBJ2-1, with TRBD2 matching over 12 bases. CDR3 bases: TGTGCCAGCAGCTTAGCATCGGCTAGCGGGGGGGCATTTGAGCAGTTCTTC. Translated: CASSLASASGGAFEQFF.